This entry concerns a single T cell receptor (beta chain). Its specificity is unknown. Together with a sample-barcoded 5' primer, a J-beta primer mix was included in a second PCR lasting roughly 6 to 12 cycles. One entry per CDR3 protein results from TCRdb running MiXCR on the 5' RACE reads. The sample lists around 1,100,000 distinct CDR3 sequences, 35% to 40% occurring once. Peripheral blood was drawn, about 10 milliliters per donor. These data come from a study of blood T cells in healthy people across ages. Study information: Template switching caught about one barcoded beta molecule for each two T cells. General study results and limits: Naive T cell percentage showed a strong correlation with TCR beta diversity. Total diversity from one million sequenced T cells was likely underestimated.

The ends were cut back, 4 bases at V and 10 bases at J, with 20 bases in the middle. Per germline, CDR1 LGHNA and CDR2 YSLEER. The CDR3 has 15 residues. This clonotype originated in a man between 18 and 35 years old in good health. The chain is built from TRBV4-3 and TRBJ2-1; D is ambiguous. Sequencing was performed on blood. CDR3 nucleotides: TGCGCCAGCAGCCGGTATAATACAAGGATAGGAGAGCAGTTCTTC. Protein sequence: CASSRYNTRIGEQFF.